These 20 T cell receptor beta chains came from one sample sequenced in a study of cytomegalovirus exposure and HLA in healthy donors. The primer mix had 60 Vbeta and 13 Jbeta primers. Data came from immunoSEQ multiplex PCR; TCRdb stores just in-frame clones and leaves some out. The sample has 120,000 or so clones, 70% to 80% seen once. Sequenced: PBMCs. These TCRs come from a man in his forties or fifties in good health and CMV-seropositive.

J is TRBJ2-2 and V is TRBV19, with 8 bases aligning to TRBD1. Looked up from germline, CDR1 is LNHDA and CDR2 is SQIVND (reference sequence). Trimming took 7 bases from V and 6 from J; bases not matched to a gene: 7. The CDR3 consists of 14 residues. CDR3 protein: CASIRTGIAGELFF. CDR3 DNA: TGTGCCAGTATAAGGACAGGGATCGCCGGGGAGCTGTTTTTT.

The V gene is TRBV27, the J gene TRBJ1-4, with D unresolved. Germline CDR1 reads MNHEY; CDR2 reads SMNVEV (reference sequence). V lost 2 bases to trimming and J lost 7 bases, with 20 bases between them. This CDR3 is built from 17 residues. The CDR3 DNA follows: TGTGCCAGCAGTTTAGAGGCGGGCGCCAGGTGGGGTGAAAAACTGTTTTTT. It yields the protein CASSLEAGARWGEKLFF.

This chain joins TRBV18 and TRBJ2-5; tentatively, D is TRBD2 (5 bases). The CDR3 runs 15 residues. Trimming took off 4 bases at V and 1 base at J, with 13 bases between the two ends. Germline V gives CDR1 KGHSH, CDR2 LQKENI. CDR3 coding DNA: TGTGCCAGCTCACGGTCAGGAGGTCTCCAAGAGACCCAGTACTTC. It yields the protein CASSRSGGLQETQYF. Combining the CDR3 with reference TRBV18 and TRBJ2-5 gives the whole variable domain NAGVMQNPRHLVRRRGQEARLRCSPMKGHSHVYWYRQLPEEGLKFMVYLQKENIIDESGMPKERFSAEFPKEGPSILRIQQVVRGDSAAYFCASSRSGGLQETQYFGPGTRLLVL.

This sequence joins TRBV4-3 and TRBJ1-1; 8 bases are shared with TRBD1. The CDR3 runs to 17 residues. Looked up from germline, CDR1 is LGHNA and CDR2 is YSLEER. Losses at the gene ends were 0 bases for V and 1 base for J; bases not matched to a gene: 7. The CDR3 bases are TGCGCCAGCAGCCAAGATAGGGCCACAGGGGGGAACACTGAAGCTTTCTTT. This translates into CASSQDRATGGNTEAFF.

The J gene is TRBJ2-5, the V gene TRBV7-2; a possible D gene is TRBD2 (5 bases). V lost 5 bases and J 2 bases, leaving 15 bases between the germline ends. CDR3 length: 15 residues. Germline values: CDR1 SGHTA, CDR2 FQGNSA. The CDR3: CASSANRGKQETQYF. CDR3 coding DNA: TGTGCCAGCAGCGCGAACCGAGGGAAACAAGAGACCCAGTACTTC.

This chain uses TRBV6-1 with TRBJ2-7; weak D call: TRBD1 (5 bases). The CDR3 is 15 residues long. Trimming removed 1 base at V and 3 bases at J, with 13 bases between. Germline V gene sequence: CDR1 MNHNS, CDR2 SASEGT. The CDR3 spells CASSEGWGALYEQYF. The CDR3 DNA is TGTGCCAGCAGTGAAGGATGGGGCGCCCTCTACGAGCAGTACTTC.

V and J are TRBV19 and TRBJ2-1, with a weak D call TRBD2 (6 bases). The CDR3 loop spans 16 amino acids. Germline V gives CDR1 LNHDA, CDR2 SQIVND (reference sequence). Trimming took 5 bases from V and 7 from J, leaving 21 bases between them. The chain's CDR3 is CASSVSVVGGRNEQFF. In nucleotides, the CDR3 is TGTGCCAGTAGTGTCTCGGTGGTCGGGGGTAGGAATGAGCAGTTCTTC.

This chain links TRBV30 with TRBJ2-1, with D possibly being TRBD1 or TRBD2 (5 bases each). The CDR3 length is 10 residues. Trimming removed 7 bases from V and 11 bases from J, with 12 bases in between. CDR1 GTSNPN and CDR2 SVGIG come from the germline V gene (reference sequence). The CDR3 loop is CALRGAKQFF. The CDR3 DNA is TGTGCCTTGAGAGGGGCGAAGCAGTTCTTC.

The chain uses TRBV7-8 and TRBJ2-5; unclear D gene. The CDR3 spans 14 residues. The V gene lost 2 bases and the J gene lost 5 bases, with 12 bases spanning the gap. Germline assignment: CDR1 SGHVS and CDR2 FQNEAQ. The CDR3 here is CASSLIRSDETQYF. The CDR3 DNA sequence: TGTGCCAGCAGCTTAATAAGGAGTGACGAGACCCAGTACTTC.

V gene TRBV2 combines with J gene TRBJ2-3; D might be TRBD2 (7 bases). Germline CDR1 is SNHLY and CDR2 is FYNNEI. V was clipped by 3 bases and J by 5 bases, with 21 bases between them. The length of the CDR3 is 17 residues. The CDR3: CASSDLGPGGAGDTQYF. The CDR3 DNA follows: TGTGCCAGCAGTGATTTGGGGCCTGGGGGGGCTGGAGATACGCAGTATTTT.

In nucleotides, the CDR3 is TGTGCCAGCAGCTTAGTTTACAGGAAACCCCAAGAGACCCAGTACTTC. It codes for CASSLVYRKPQETQYF. J is TRBJ2-5 and V is TRBV7-9, with D maybe TRBD1 (5 bases). The CDR3 spans 16 residues. From germline, CDR1 is SEHNR and CDR2 FQNEAQ (reference sequence). V gave up 1 base and J gave up 1 base, with 13 bases separating them. The whole variable domain, filled in from reference TRBV7-9 and TRBJ2-5, reads DTGVSQNPRHKITKRGQNVTFRCDPISEHNRLYWYRQTLGQGPEFLTYFQNEAQLEKSRLLSDRFSAERPKGSFSTLEIQRTEQGDSAMYLCASSLVYRKPQETQYFGPGTRLLVL.

V is TRBV12-5 and J is TRBJ2-7; 13 nucleotides line up with TRBD2. This CDR3 comprises 14 residues. Germline CDR1 is LGHNT and CDR2 is FRNRAP. The J segment lost 2 bases and the V segment lost 7 bases, leaving 2 bases of the junction unmatched. The chain's CDR3 is CASVGTSGAYEQYF. CDR3 DNA sequence: TGTGCTAGTGTGGGGACTAGCGGGGCCTACGAGCAGTACTTC.

This clone was observed once. The chain uses TRBV2 and TRBJ2-4; TRBD2 matches at 14 bases. The CDR3 runs to 16 residues. Germline V lookup: CDR1 SNHLY, CDR2 FYNNEI. V dropped 6 bases and J dropped 7; count of bases not matched to a gene: 8. The CDR3 nucleotides read TGTGCCAGCAGGGTAGGACTAGCGGGAGGTATCAACATTCAGTACTTC. Its translation: CASRVGLAGGINIQYF.

The chain carries TRBV19 and TRBJ2-7; TRBD2 matches 8 bases. The V gene's germline CDR1 is LNHDA and CDR2 SQIVND (reference sequence). J was trimmed by 4 bases and V by 4 bases; bases with no gene match: 6. The CDR3 has 14 amino acids. The CDR3 DNA follows: TGTGCCAGTAGTACGGGACCGGGGGGGTACGAGCAGTACTTC. Its translation: CASSTGPGGYEQYF. Based on the CDR3 plus reference TRBV19 and TRBJ2-7, the full variable domain is DGGITQSPKYLFRKEGQNVTLSCEQNLNHDAMYWYRQDPGQGLRLIYYSQIVNDFQKGDIAEGYSVSREKKESFPLTVTSAQKNPTAFYLCASSTGPGGYEQYFGPGTRLTVT.

J is TRBJ1-1 and V is TRBV6-5; TRBD1 agrees at 7 bases. The CDR3 has 14 residues. Losses at the gene ends were 7 bases for V and 1 base for J; bases not matched to a gene: 6. The germline gives CDR1 MNHEY, CDR2 SVGAGI. The CDR3 nucleotides read TGTGCCAGCATCCAAAGGGGGCAGAACACTGAAGCTTTCTTT. Amino acids: CASIQRGQNTEAFF.

The chain combines TRBV27 with TRBJ2-5; 11 bases fit TRBD2. V dropped 4 bases and J dropped 0; count of bases not matched to a gene: 1. Looked up from germline, CDR1 is MNHEY and CDR2 is SMNVEV (reference sequence). This CDR3 region has 15 residues. Here the CDR3 DNA reads TGTGCCAGCAGTTCTAGCGGGGGGTACCAAGAGACCCAGTACTTC. Protein: CASSSSGGYQETQYF.

The chain joins TRBV19 to TRBJ2-2; the D gene is possibly TRBD1 (6 bases). The CDR3 has 14 residues. CDR1 LNHDA and CDR2 SQIVND come from the germline V gene (reference sequence). V lost 3 bases, J lost 5 bases, and 10 bases lay in between. The CDR3: CASSIGQGTGELFF. CDR3 DNA sequence: TGTGCCAGTAGTATTGGGCAGGGGACCGGGGAGCTGTTTTTT.

The chain has TRBV19 and TRBJ1-1; D gene uncertain. This CDR3 is built from 12 residues. Germline V gene lookup returns CDR1 LNHDA and CDR2 SQIVND (reference sequence). V gave up 5 bases and J gave up 7 bases, with 11 bases separating them. In DNA, the CDR3 is TGTGCCAGTAGTCCAGGAGGGAGTGAAGCTTTCTTT. Translation gives CASSPGGSEAFF.

This rearrangement joins TRBV11-2 to TRBJ2-7; 11 nucleotides agree with TRBD1. Germline CDR1 SGHAT, CDR2 FQNNGV. V gave up 0 bases and J gave up 4 bases; unmatched junction bases: 2. The length of the CDR3 is 15 residues. The CDR3 nucleotides are TGTGCCAGCAGCTTAGATGGACAGGGGGCATACGAGCAGTACTTC. It is translated as CASSLDGQGAYEQYF.

The J gene is TRBJ2-7, the V gene TRBV2, with a possible D match to TRBD1 (6 bases). CDR3 length: 13 amino acids. Germline V lookup: CDR1 SNHLY, CDR2 FYNNEI. V was trimmed by 10 bases and J by 2 bases, leaving 15 bases between them. CDR3 residues: CATAQGRTYEQYF. The CDR3 DNA reads TGTGCCACCGCGCAGGGGAGAACCTACGAGCAGTACTTC.